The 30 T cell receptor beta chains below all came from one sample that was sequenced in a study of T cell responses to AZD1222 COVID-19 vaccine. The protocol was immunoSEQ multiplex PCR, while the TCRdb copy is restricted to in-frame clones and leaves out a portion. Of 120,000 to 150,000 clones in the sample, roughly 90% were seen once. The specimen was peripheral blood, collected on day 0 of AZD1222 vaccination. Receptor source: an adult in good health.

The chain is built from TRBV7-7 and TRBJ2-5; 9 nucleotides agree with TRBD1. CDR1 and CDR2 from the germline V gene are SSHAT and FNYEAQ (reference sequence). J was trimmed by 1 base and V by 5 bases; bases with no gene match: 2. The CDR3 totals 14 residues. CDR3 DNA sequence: TGTGCCAGCAGCCAGGACAGGGGCCAAGAGACCCAGTACTTC. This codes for CASSQDRGQETQYF.

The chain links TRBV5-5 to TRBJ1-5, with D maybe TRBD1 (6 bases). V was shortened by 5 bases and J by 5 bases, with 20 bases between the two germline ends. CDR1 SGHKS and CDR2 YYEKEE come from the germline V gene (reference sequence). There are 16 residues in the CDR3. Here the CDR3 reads CASSLAFGTLDQPQHF. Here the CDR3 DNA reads TGTGCCAGCAGTCTTGCATTTGGGACACTCGATCAGCCCCAGCATTTT. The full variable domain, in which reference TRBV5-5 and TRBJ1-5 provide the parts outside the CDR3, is DAGVTQSPTHLIKTRGQQVTLRCSPISGHKSVSWYQQVLGQGPQFIFQYYEKEERGRGNFPDRFSARQFPNYSSELNVNALLLGDSALYLCASSLAFGTLDQPQHFGDGTRLSIL.

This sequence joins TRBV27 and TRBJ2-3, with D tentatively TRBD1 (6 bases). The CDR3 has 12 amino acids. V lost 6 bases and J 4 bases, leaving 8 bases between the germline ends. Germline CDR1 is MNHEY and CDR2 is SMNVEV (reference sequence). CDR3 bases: TGTGCCAGCAGGGCAGGGGCAGATACGCAGTATTTT. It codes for CASRAGADTQYF.

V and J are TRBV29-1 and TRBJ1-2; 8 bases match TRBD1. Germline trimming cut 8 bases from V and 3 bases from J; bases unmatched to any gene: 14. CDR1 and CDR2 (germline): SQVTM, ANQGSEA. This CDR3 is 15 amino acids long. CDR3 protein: CSSREGDRMDYGYTF. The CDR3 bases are TGCAGCTCTCGGGAGGGGGACAGGATGGACTATGGCTACACCTTC. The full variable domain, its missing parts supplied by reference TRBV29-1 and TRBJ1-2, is SAVISQKPSRDICQRGTSLTIQCQVDSQVTMMFWYRQQPGQSLTLIATANQGSEATYESGFVIDKFPISRPNLTFSTLTVSNMSPEDSSIYLCSSREGDRMDYGYTFGSGTRLTVV.

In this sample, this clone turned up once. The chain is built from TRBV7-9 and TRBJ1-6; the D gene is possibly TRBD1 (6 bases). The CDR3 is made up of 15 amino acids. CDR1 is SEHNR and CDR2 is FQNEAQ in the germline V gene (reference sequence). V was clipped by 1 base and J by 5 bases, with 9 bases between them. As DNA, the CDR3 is TGTGCCAGCAGCTTAGGGCAGGGGAATAATTCACCCCTCCACTTT. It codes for CASSLGQGNNSPLHF.

Here the CDR3 reads CASSTGFTEAFF. CDR3 in DNA: TGTGCCAGCAGCACAGGGTTTACTGAAGCTTTCTTT. This chain uses TRBV5-4 with TRBJ1-1; D is perhaps TRBD1 (6 bases). Germline values: CDR1 SGHNT, CDR2 YYREEE (reference sequence). The V end was cut by 4 bases, the J end by 5 bases, with 9 bases between. This CDR3 is built from 12 residues.

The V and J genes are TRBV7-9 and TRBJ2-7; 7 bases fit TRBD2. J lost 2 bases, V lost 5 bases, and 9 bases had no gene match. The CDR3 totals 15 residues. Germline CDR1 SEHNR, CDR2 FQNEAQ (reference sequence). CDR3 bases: TGTGCCAGCAGCCCGTGGGAGGGTGTTCCCTACGAGCAGTACTTC. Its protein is CASSPWEGVPYEQYF. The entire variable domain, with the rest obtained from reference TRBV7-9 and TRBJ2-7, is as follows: DTGVSQNPRHKITKRGQNVTFRCDPISEHNRLYWYRQTLGQGPEFLTYFQNEAQLEKSRLLSDRFSAERPKGSFSTLEIQRTEQGDSAMYLCASSPWEGVPYEQYFGPGTRLTVT.

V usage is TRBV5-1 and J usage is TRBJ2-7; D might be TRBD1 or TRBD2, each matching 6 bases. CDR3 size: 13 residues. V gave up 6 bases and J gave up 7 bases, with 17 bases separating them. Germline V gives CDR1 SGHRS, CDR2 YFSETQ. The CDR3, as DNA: TGCGCCAGCAACGGGGACCGGAGGGGGGAGCAGTACTTC. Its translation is CASNGDRRGEQYF.

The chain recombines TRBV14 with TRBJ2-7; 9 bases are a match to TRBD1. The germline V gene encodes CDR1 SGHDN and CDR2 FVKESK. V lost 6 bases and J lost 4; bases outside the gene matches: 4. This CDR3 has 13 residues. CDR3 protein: CASRDRGAYEQYF. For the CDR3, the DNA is TGTGCCAGCAGAGACAGGGGGGCGTACGAGCAGTACTTC. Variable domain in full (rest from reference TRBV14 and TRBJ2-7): EAGVTQFPSHSVIEKGQTVTLRCDPISGHDNLYWYRRVMGKEIKFLLHFVKESKQDESGMPNNRFLAERTGGTYSTLKVQPAELEDSGVYFCASRDRGAYEQYFGPGTRLTVT.

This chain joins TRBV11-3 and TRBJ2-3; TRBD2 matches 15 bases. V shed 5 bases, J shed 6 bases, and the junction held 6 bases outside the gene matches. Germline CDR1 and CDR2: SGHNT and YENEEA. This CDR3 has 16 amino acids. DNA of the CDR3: TGTGCCAGCAGCCCCGGGACTAGCGGGAGGAAGGATACGCAGTATTTT. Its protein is CASSPGTSGRKDTQYF.

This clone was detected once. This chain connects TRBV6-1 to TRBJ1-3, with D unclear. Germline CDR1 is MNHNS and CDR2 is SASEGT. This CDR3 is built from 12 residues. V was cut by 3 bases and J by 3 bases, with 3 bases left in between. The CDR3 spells CASSDGGNTIYF. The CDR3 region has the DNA TGTGCCAGCAGTGATGGTGGAAACACCATATATTTT.

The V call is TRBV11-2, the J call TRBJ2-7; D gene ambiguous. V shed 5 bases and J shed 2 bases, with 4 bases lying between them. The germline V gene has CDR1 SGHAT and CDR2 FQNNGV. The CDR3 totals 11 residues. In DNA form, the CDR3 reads TGTGCCAGCAGCAAAGCCTACGAGCAGTACTTC. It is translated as CASSKAYEQYF. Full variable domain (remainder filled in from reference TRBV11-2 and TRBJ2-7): EAGVAQSPRYKIIEKRQSVAFWCNPISGHATLYWYQQILGQGPKLLIQFQNNGVVDDSQLPKDRFSAERLKGVDSTLKIQPAKLEDSAVYLCASSKAYEQYFGPGTRLTVT.

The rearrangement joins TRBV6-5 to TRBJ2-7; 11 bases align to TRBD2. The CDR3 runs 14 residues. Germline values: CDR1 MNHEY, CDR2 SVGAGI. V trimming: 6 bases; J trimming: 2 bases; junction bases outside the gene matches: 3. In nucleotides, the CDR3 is TGTGCCAGCAGACCACTAGCGGGGGCCTACGAGCAGTACTTC. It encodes CASRPLAGAYEQYF.

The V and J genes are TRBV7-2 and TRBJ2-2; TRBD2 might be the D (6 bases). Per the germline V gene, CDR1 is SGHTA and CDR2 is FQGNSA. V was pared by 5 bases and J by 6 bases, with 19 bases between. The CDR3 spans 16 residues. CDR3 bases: TGTGCCAGCAGCCTAAAAGGGACTTCTGGGGCCGGGGAGCTGTTTTTT. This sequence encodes CASSLKGTSGAGELFF.

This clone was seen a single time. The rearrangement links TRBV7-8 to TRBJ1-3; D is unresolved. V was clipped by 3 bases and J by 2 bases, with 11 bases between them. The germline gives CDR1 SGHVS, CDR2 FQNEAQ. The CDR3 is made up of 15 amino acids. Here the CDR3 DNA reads TGTGCCAGCAGCTTGTTATGGAAAGCTGGAAACACCATATATTTT. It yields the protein CASSLLWKAGNTIYF.

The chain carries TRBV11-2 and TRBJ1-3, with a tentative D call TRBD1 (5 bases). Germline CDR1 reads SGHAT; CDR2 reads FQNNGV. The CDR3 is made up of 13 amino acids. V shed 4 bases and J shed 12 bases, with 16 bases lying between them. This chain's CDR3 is CASSWDRAKGIYF. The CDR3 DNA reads TGTGCCAGCAGCTGGGACCGGGCAAAGGGCATATATTTT.

In DNA form, the CDR3 reads TGCGCCAGCAGAAGGTGGGAGGGAAGCACAGATACGCAGTATTTT. As protein: CASRRWEGSTDTQYF. V usage is TRBV5-1 and J usage is TRBJ2-3, with TRBD2 identical over 7 bases. V shed 5 bases and J 0 bases; nucleotides not matched to a gene: 6. CDR3 length: 15 residues. CDR1 and CDR2 from the germline V gene are SGHRS and YFSETQ.

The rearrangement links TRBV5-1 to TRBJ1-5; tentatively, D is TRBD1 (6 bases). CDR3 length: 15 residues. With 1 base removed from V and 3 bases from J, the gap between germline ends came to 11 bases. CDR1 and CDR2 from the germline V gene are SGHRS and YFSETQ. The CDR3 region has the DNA TGCGCCAGCAGCTTGAGGGGGGGATTCAATCAGCCCCAGCATTTT. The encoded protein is CASSLRGGFNQPQHF.

CDR3 sequence reads: CASSYGTAGPQETQYF. The CDR3 region has the DNA TGTGCCAGCAGTTACGGTACGGCGGGCCCTCAAGAGACCCAGTACTTC. This rearrangement joins TRBV6-2 or TRBV6-3 to TRBJ2-5; D possibly corresponds to TRBD2 (5 bases). The CDR3 is made up of 16 amino acids. V dropped 2 bases and J dropped 2 bases, with 15 bases sitting between them. Germline lookup yields CDR1 MNHEY and CDR2 SVGEGT.

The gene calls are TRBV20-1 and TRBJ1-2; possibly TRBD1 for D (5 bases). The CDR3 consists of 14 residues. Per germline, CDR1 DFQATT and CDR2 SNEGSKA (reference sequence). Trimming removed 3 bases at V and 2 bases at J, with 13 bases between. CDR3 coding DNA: TGCAGTGCTAGTAAACAGGACCCAAACTATGGCTACACCTTC. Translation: CSASKQDPNYGYTF.

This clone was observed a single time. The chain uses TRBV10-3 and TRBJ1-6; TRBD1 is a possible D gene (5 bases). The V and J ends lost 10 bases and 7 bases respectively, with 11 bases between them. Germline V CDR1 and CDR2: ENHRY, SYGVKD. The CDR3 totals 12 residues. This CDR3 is CATGGGNSPLHF. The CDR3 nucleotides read TGTGCCACGGGGGGGGGAAATTCACCCCTCCACTTT.

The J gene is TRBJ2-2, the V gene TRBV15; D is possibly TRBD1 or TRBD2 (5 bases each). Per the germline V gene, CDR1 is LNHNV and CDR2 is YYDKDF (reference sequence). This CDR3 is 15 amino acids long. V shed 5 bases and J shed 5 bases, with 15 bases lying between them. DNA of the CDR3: TGTGCCACCAGCCTCGGGCAGGGACGGACCGGGGAGCTGTTTTTT. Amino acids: CATSLGQGRTGELFF.

The CDR3 nucleotides read TGTGCCAGCATTACTAGCGGGGGGGCATACAATGAGCAGTTCTTC. Amino acids: CASITSGGAYNEQFF. The chain couples TRBV2 to TRBJ2-1, with 13 bases lining up with TRBD2. The CDR3 extends over 15 amino acids. Trimming removed 7 bases from V and 4 bases from J; junction bases left unmatched: 4. Germline V gene lookup returns CDR1 SNHLY and CDR2 FYNNEI.

CDR3 DNA sequence: TGCGCCAGCAGTGAGGCGGACCCCTACCCCCTCTACGAGCAGTACTTC. Amino acid sequence: CASSEADPYPLYEQYF. The chain links TRBV10-2 to TRBJ2-7; D unresolved. Germline V lookup: CDR1 WSHSY, CDR2 SAAADI. The CDR3 consists of 16 residues. V was shortened by 2 bases and J by 3 bases, with 17 bases between the two germline ends.

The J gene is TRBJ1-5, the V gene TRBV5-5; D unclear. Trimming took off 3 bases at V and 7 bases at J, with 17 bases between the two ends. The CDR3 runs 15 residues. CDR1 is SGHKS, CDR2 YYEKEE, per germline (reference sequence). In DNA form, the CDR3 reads TGTGCCAGCAGCTCCGAGTCCGGTTGGAGACAGCCCCAGCATTTT. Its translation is CASSSESGWRQPQHF.

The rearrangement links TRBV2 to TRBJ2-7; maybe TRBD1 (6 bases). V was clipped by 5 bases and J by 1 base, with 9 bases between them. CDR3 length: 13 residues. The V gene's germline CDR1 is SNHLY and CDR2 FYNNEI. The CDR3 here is CASSPGDSYEQYF. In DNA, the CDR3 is TGTGCCAGCAGTCCAGGGGATTCCTACGAGCAGTACTTC.

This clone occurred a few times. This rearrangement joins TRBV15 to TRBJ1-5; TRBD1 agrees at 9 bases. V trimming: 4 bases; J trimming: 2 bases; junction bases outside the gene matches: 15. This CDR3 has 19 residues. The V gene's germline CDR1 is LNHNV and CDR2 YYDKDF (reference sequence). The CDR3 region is CATSTGPTGGPARNQPQHF. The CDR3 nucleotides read TGTGCCACCAGCACGGGGCCAACAGGGGGCCCAGCGCGCAATCAGCCCCAGCATTTT.

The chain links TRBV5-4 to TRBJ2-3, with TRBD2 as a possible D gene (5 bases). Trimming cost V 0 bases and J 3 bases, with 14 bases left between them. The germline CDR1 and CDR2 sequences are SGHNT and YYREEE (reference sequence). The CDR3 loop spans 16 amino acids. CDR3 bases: TGTGCCAGCAGCTTGGAAGTGGGCCGAGGGACAGATACGCAGTATTTT. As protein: CASSLEVGRGTDTQYF.

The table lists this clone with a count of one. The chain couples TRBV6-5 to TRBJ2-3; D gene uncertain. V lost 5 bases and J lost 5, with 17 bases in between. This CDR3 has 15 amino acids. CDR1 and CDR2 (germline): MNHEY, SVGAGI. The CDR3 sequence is CASSRPAQAGDTQYF. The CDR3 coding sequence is TGTGCCAGCAGTCGGCCGGCCCAGGCTGGAGATACGCAGTATTTT.

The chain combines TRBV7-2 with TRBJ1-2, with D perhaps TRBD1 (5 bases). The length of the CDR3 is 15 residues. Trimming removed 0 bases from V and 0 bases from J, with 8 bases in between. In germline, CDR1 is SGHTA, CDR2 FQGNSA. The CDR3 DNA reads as TGTGCCAGCAGCTTAGCACAGGTTACTAACTATGGCTACACCTTC. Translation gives CASSLAQVTNYGYTF.